This T cell receptor beta chain was identified in a study of blood T cells in healthy people across ages. Many counts were recorded for this clonotype. Sample-barcoded 5' priming and a J-beta primer mix drove a second PCR of about 6 to 12 cycles. One entry per CDR3 protein, called by TCRdb with MiXCR from the 5' RACE reads. Among some 710,000 distinct CDR3 sequences listed, about a fifth were seen once. CDR3 length: 15 amino acids. The V gene end was trimmed by 4 bases and the J gene end by 7 bases; junction bases not matched to a gene: 8. The germline V gene has CDR1 SEHNR and CDR2 FQNEAQ (reference sequence).

The TCR sequence derives from a man in his sixties or seventies in good health. The chain has TRBV7-9 and TRBJ2-1, with 9 bases fitting TRBD1. Sequenced material: blood. The CDR3 spells CASSSKGTGSNEQFF. CDR3 DNA sequence: TGTGCCAGCAGCTCCAAGGGGACAGGGAGTAATGAGCAGTTCTTC.